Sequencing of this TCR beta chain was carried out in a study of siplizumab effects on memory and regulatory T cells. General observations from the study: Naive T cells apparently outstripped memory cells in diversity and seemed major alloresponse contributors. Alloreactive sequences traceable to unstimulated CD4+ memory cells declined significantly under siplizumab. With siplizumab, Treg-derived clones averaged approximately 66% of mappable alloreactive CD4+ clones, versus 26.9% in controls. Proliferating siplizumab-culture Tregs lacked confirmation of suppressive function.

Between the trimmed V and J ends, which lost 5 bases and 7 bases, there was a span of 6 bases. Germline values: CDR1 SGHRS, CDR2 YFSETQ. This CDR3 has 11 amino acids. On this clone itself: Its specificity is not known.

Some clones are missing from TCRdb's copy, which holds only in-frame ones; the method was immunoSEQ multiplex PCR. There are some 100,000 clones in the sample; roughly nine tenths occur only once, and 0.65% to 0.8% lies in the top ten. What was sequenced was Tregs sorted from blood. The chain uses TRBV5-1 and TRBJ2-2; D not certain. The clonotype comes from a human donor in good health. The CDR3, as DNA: TGCGCCAGCAGGTGGGGCGGGGAGCTGTTTTTT. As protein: CASRWGGELFF.